This TCR beta chain comes out of a study of identical twins. CDR3 length: 17 residues. V was clipped by 5 bases and J by 5 bases; unmatched bases: 11. The germline V gene has CDR1 MNHEY and CDR2 SMNVEV (reference sequence). TCRdb reprocessed the 5' RACE reads with MiXCR, giving one entry per CDR3 protein. This sample has 400,000 to 550,000 distinct CDR3 sequences; 14% occur once, and the top ten carry more than 0.8%. The same specimen was also included in a second study, on yellow fever vaccine responses in identical twins.

The sequence derives from a woman aged 18-30 years in good health. The rearrangement links TRBV27 to TRBJ2-3; 12 nucleotides align to TRBD2. The sequencing input was CD4+ T cells sorted from blood. The CDR3 here is CASSTTPLAGGRDTQYF. Here the CDR3 DNA reads TGTGCCAGCAGTACAACCCCCCTAGCGGGAGGGCGAGATACGCAGTATTTT.